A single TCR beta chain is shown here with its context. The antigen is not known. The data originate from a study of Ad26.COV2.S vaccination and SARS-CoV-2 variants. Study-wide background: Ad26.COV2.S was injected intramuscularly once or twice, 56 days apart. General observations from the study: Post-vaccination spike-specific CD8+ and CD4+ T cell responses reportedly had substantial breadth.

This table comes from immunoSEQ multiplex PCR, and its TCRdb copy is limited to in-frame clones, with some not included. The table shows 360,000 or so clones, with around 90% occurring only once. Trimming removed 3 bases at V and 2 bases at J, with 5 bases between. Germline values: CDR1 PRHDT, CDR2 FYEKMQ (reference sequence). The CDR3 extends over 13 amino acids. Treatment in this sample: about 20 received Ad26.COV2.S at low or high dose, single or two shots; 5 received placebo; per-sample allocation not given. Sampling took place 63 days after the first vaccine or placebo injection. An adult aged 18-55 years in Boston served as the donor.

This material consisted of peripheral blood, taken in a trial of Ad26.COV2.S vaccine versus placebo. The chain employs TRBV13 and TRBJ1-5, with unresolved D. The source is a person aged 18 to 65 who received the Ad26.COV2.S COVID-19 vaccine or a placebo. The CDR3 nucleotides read TGTGCCAGCAGCTTGACTGGCAATCAGCCCCAGCATTTT. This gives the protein CASSLTGNQPQHF.